The source of this T cell receptor (beta chain) is a study of blood T cell repertoires in COVID-19 (TCRdb year 2020). About the full investigation: Samples from collaborators originated in the United States, Italy and Spain and spanned both the acute and convalescent phases of COVID-19. The material from the prospective study consisted of cDNA or gDNA derived from T cells, B-cell-depleted T cells, or PBMCs. The dataset comprised deeply sampled blood TCRbeta repertoires from subjects exposed to, actively infected with, or recovered from COVID-19. The repertoires were made available in a free public database intended to serve as a resource for research on the immune response to SARS-CoV-2. Samples were obtained from the ongoing ImmuneRACE study (first 160 participants) and from 1,254 subjects provided by 6 global collaborators. Nearly every sample came with metadata listing a de-identified subject ID, COVID-19 status, age in years and sex. Where available, HLA class I and class II types were obtained from metadata supplied by the sample provider rather than from assay-based typing. Study-level results and caveats: The amount of clinical and demographic metadata varied by source and participant and was provided uncurated.

TCRbeta CDR3 regions were amplified from genomic DNA by means of the immunoSEQ Assay, a bias-controlled multiplex PCR. As for the original processing: The number of nucleated cells in each sample was estimated by amplification of reference gene primers within the assay. To quantify the absolute abundance of each unique TCRbeta CDR3 rearrangement, sequence reads were collapsed and filtered. For each sample, productive Simpson clonality was calculated by taking the square root of Simpson's diversity index across productive rearrangements. TCRdb holds this immuneACCESS table with in-frame rearrangements only. Some clones are missing; in checked studies, unresolved V genes explain under half, and the rest has no known cause. Clone size and the V and J calls come from that table; the DNA yielded D and trimming. This sample gives 200,000 to 300,000 clones in total; approximately 86% of them show up just once. Of the sample, roughly 3.5% falls within the top ten clones.

The CDR3 starts with the cysteine, ends with the phenylalanine, and has 15 residues. Only the CDR3 part of the read is kept: 45 bases, read in frame from the first base. Trimming removed 0 bases from V and 8 bases from J, leaving 16 bases between the germline ends. The germline V gene sets CDR1 to MRHNA and CDR2 to SNTAGT. A note on this clone: No cognate antigen has been identified for it. Base qualities are not provided; no much larger clone lies one nucleotide away.

Participants in the prospective study were enrolled through a virtual design, were aged about 18 to 100 years, and lived in 20 to 30 United States geographic areas. In the prospective study, participants were assigned to cohorts based on the clinical history participants reported in a screening survey and a study questionnaire. Mobile phlebotomists in the prospective study collected whole blood, serum and a nasopharyngeal or oropharyngeal swab from every participant. Participants in the prospective study had the option to provide additional blood draws and questionnaires over a 2-month period. Prospective study blood samples were shipped either frozen or at room temperature before DNA extraction.

The sequencing input was PBMCs or T cells enriched from blood (not recorded which). The clonotype comes from a woman aged 35 to 49 with acute COVID-19. Recombination linked TRBV6-4 to TRBJ1-1; a confident D gene designation cannot be given. The CDR3 region has the sequence CASSDSARIEAEAFF. DNA sequence: TGTGCCAGCAGTGACTCGGCTAGAATTGAAGCAGAAGCTTTCTTT.